Here is one TCR beta chain with its context. This entry is derived from a study of blood T cell repertoires in COVID-19. Overall study context: The United States, Italy and Spain supplied acute and convalescent COVID-19 samples. T cells, B-cell-depleted T cells, or PBMCs supplied cDNA or gDNA.

Original processing notes: How many nucleated cells were present was estimated from reference gene primer amplification. Profiling relied on immunoSEQ multiplex PCR, and the TCRdb table lists in-frame clones only, not all of them. The DNA was the basis for D and trimming; V, J and clone size are from that table. The sample gives 150,000 to 200,000 clones, around four fifths of which show up once; around 2.1% is in the top ten. What was sequenced was peripheral blood. The receptor comes from a woman over 75 with acute or convalescent COVID-19.

CDR3 protein: CATALGSKNTIYF. The CDR3 DNA follows: TGTGCCACCGCCTTGGGCTCAAAAAACACCATATATTTT. The V and J genes are TRBV6-5 and TRBJ1-3, with D unresolved. Germline CDR1 reads MNHEY; CDR2 reads SVGAGI. Trimming removed 10 bases at V and 6 bases at J, with 16 bases between. There are 13 residues in the CDR3.